What follows describes a single TCR beta chain. Its antigen is still unknown. This sample was taken from a study of T cells in Graves' hyperthyroidism and ophthalmopathy. Broader study findings: Ophthalmopathy prediction by the model preceded onset by a median approximately six months.

Authors of the study amplified TCR beta CDR3 regions from RNA transcripts. A set of HTBI primers served as the primers for a first-round RT-PCR of the TCR CDR3. TCRdb itself ran the multiplex PCR reads through MiXCR, one entry per CDR3 protein. The sample has about 690,000 distinct CDR3 sequences; around 16% are singletons. Uncontrolled infection, other autoimmune disease, pregnancy or lactation led to exclusion. The CDR3 has 14 amino acids. The germline CDR1 and CDR2 sequences are MNHEY and SMNVEV (reference sequence). The junction had 5 bases not matched to a gene; V was cut back by 6 bases and J by 1 base.

The rearrangement joins TRBV27 to TRBJ2-7; 8 positions match TRBD2. This TCR was recovered from a man aged 45-60 years with Graves' hyperthyroidism. The sequencing sample was made of blood. The CDR3 loop reads CASSHSGKSYEQYF. In nucleotides, the CDR3 is TGTGCCAGCAGCCATAGCGGGAAATCCTACGAGCAGTACTTC.